The 25 T cell receptor beta chains in this list originate from one sample, sequenced in a study of CD8 T cells in Susac syndrome. RNA totalling roughly 0.5 to 1 ug underwent reverse transcription with random hexamers. TCRdb reanalysed the immunoSEQ multiplex PCR reads using MiXCR and keeps one entry per CDR3 protein. The repertoire consists of 120,000 or so distinct CDR3 sequences, with less than 95% occurring once and the leading ten covering roughly 0.095%. Sequenced sample: CD4+ T cells from PBMCs. The receptors were gathered from a human donor in good health.

V and J are TRBV24-1 and TRBJ1-5, with D possibly TRBD1 on 6 matching bases. Germline lookup yields CDR1 KGHDR and CDR2 SFDVKD. The CDR3 is made up of 13 amino acids. Deletions cut 7 bases from V and 7 bases from J, with 13 bases between. The CDR3 is CATSAGEGQPQHF. The CDR3 DNA reads TGTGCCACCAGCGCAGGGGAGGGACAGCCCCAGCATTTT.

The CDR3 nucleotides are TGCAGCGTTGTTGAGGACTACGAGCAGTACTTC. This encodes CSVVEDYEQYF. The V and J genes are TRBV29-1 and TRBJ2-7; D ambiguous. The CDR3 sequence is 11 residues long. The germline V and J ends were trimmed by 4 bases and 3 bases, with 7 bases remaining between them. In germline, CDR1 is SQVTM, CDR2 ANQGSEA.

The chain is built from TRBV7-2 and TRBJ2-7; the D gene is possibly TRBD2 (6 bases). CDR3 size: 13 residues. With 1 base removed from V and 10 bases from J, the gap between germline ends came to 14 bases. The germline gives CDR1 SGHTA, CDR2 FQGNSA. The CDR3, as DNA: TGTGCCAGCAGCTTAGGGGAACGGGAGATTCAGTACTTC. Translated: CASSLGEREIQYF.

This clonotype was recorded once. The chain employs TRBV27 and TRBJ2-7; D remains unclear. The CDR3 is made up of 13 amino acids. V lost 6 bases and J 3 bases, leaving 12 bases between the germline ends. CDR1 is MNHEY and CDR2 is SMNVEV in the germline V gene (reference sequence). CDR3 sequence reads: CASRYGGGYEQYF. CDR3 bases: TGTGCCAGCAGGTACGGTGGTGGCTACGAGCAGTACTTC.

CDR3 in amino acids: CASSPRRGPYGYTF. The CDR3 DNA reads TGTGCCAGCAGCCCAAGGAGGGGCCCCTATGGCTACACCTTC. The chain links TRBV7-9 to TRBJ1-2; a possible D gene is TRBD1 (5 bases). Germline V gene lookup returns CDR1 SEHNR and CDR2 FQNEAQ (reference sequence). Trimming shortened V by 5 bases and J by 4 bases, and 14 bases separated the two germline ends. This CDR3 is built from 14 residues.

For the CDR3, the DNA is TGTGCCACCAGCATTTTTAGCGGGGGCGGCGACGAGCAGTACTTC. Translation gives CATSIFSGGGDEQYF. The gene calls are TRBV15 and TRBJ2-7, with 9 bases that match TRBD2. The CDR3 is 15 amino acids. V trimming: 4 bases; J trimming: 5 bases; junction bases outside the gene matches: 9. CDR1 is LNHNV, CDR2 YYDKDF, per germline (reference sequence).

The chain recombines TRBV7-9 with TRBJ2-5, with D uncertain. Trimming removed 1 base at V and 7 bases at J, with 10 bases between. Per the germline V gene, CDR1 is SEHNR and CDR2 is FQNEAQ (reference sequence). The CDR3 runs 13 residues. CDR3 residues: CASSLGYPGTQYF. Written as DNA, the CDR3 is TGTGCCAGCAGCTTAGGCTATCCCGGGACCCAGTACTTC.

This clonotype was counted a single time. The chain joins TRBV27 to TRBJ1-2, with TRBD1 matching 10 bases. The CDR3 sequence is 14 residues long. V was pared by 4 bases and J by 8 bases, with 7 bases of the junction left unmatched. Germline V gene data show CDR1 as MNHEY and CDR2 as SMNVEV (reference sequence). CDR3 amino acids: CASSSRQGAQGYTF. The DNA of the CDR3 is TGTGCCAGCAGTTCGCGACAGGGGGCGCAAGGCTACACCTTC.

The gene calls are TRBV20-1 and TRBJ2-7, with 9 bases lining up with TRBD2. The CDR3 contains 15 residues. Trimming cost V 1 base and J 5 bases; bases outside gene matches: 9. Germline-derived CDR1 and CDR2 are DFQATT and SNEGSKA (reference sequence). CDR3 in DNA: TGCAGTGCTAGAGGGCAAGCGGGAGGACGGCACGAGCAGTACTTC. Protein: CSARGQAGGRHEQYF.

The chain links TRBV27 to TRBJ1-1; perhaps TRBD1 as D (5 bases). The CDR3 has 15 amino acids. The ends were cut back, 3 bases at V and 4 bases at J, with 15 bases in the middle. From germline, CDR1 is MNHEY and CDR2 SMNVEV (reference sequence). The CDR3 DNA reads TGTGCCAGCAGTTTTTATAGTCGGGGGGGCACTGAAGCTTTCTTT. Translated: CASSFYSRGGTEAFF.

This chain's CDR3 is CASSSGLAEINEQFF. The CDR3 DNA reads as TGTGCCAGCAGCTCGGGACTAGCGGAGATCAATGAGCAGTTCTTC. The J gene is TRBJ2-1, the V gene TRBV7-2; 11 nucleotides line up with TRBD2. The CDR3 sequence is 15 residues long. J lost 6 bases, V lost 4 bases, and 5 bases had no gene match. Germline loops: CDR1 SGHTA, CDR2 FQGNSA.

The V call is TRBV7-3, the J call TRBJ2-1; D uncertain. The CDR3 runs 14 residues. Germline assignment: CDR1 SGHTA and CDR2 FQGTGA. V dropped 5 bases and J dropped 9 bases, with 17 bases sitting between them. CDR3 DNA sequence: TGTGCCAGCAGCCCCGCGAAGGGTGAAGGTGAGCAGTTCTTC. This translates into CASSPAKGEGEQFF.

CDR3 loop: CASNLQGFVETQYF. The CDR3 bases are TGTGCCAGCAATTTACAGGGGTTCGTAGAGACCCAGTACTTC. The rearrangement links TRBV6-1 to TRBJ2-5; 7 positions match TRBD1. The germline gives CDR1 MNHNS, CDR2 SASEGT. V shed 7 bases, J shed 4 bases, and the junction held 9 bases outside the gene matches. CDR3 length: 14 residues.

The J gene is TRBJ2-2, the V gene TRBV30; tentative D call: TRBD2 (5 bases). V lost 0 bases, J lost 0 bases, and 8 bases lay in between. CDR1 GTSNPN and CDR2 SVGIG come from the germline V gene (reference sequence). This CDR3 contains 15 residues. CDR3 protein: CAWSVFGTNTGELFF. The CDR3 DNA reads TGTGCCTGGAGTGTTTTCGGGACGAACACCGGGGAGCTGTTTTTT.

V and J are TRBV7-9 and TRBJ1-4; 10 nucleotides match TRBD1. V gave up 4 bases and J gave up 0 bases; unmatched junction bases: 5. The CDR3 runs to 17 residues. CDR1 is SEHNR and CDR2 is FQNEAQ in the germline V gene (reference sequence). Written as DNA, the CDR3 is TGTGCCAGCAGCTCGGGACAGGGGACAGCAACTAATGAAAAACTGTTTTTT. Translated, it gives CASSSGQGTATNEKLFF.

The chain carries TRBV7-2 and TRBJ1-2; D is unclear. This CDR3 spans 14 amino acids. Trimming removed 0 bases from V and 6 bases from J, with 11 bases in between. CDR1 is SGHTA and CDR2 is FQGNSA in the germline V gene. CDR3 DNA sequence: TGTGCCAGCAGCTTAGCGGTGGGGAGGGATGGCTACACCTTC. It translates to CASSLAVGRDGYTF.

CDR3 residues: CASSVELAGGTEQFF. CDR3 DNA sequence: TGTGCCAGCAGTGTAGAGCTAGCGGGAGGGACTGAGCAGTTCTTC. The rearrangement joins TRBV6-1 to TRBJ2-1; 12 bases line up with TRBD2. Losses at the gene ends were 4 bases for V and 9 bases for J; bases not matched to a gene: 7. The CDR3 loop spans 15 amino acids. CDR1 and CDR2 from the germline V gene are MNHNS and SASEGT.

The chain joins TRBV20-1 to TRBJ2-5; D call uncertain. Trimming shortened V by 3 bases and J by 5 bases, and 13 bases separated the two germline ends. The CDR3 totals 13 residues. Germline CDR1 reads DFQATT; CDR2 reads SNEGSKA (reference sequence). As DNA, the CDR3 is TGCAGTGCTAGTTTTCCTCCTGGGGAGACCCAGTACTTC. Protein: CSASFPPGETQYF.

In nucleotides, the CDR3 is TGCAGCGTTGAAGAGGGACTGTACGATTCCACAGATACGCAGTATTTT. It yields the protein CSVEEGLYDSTDTQYF. This chain joins TRBV29-1 and TRBJ2-3, with a tentative D call TRBD2 (6 bases). Between the trimmed V and J ends, which lost 0 bases and 2 bases, there was a span of 15 bases. There are 16 residues in the CDR3. Germline CDR1 is SQVTM and CDR2 is ANQGSEA.

The chain is built from TRBV9 and TRBJ2-1; TRBD2 matches 7 bases. The CDR3 consists of 15 residues. The J segment lost 0 bases and the V segment lost 7 bases, leaving 7 bases of the junction unmatched. Germline CDR1 reads SGDLS; CDR2 reads YYNGEE. CDR3 residues: CASGPTSNSYNEQFF. CDR3 nucleotides: TGTGCCAGCGGCCCGACTAGCAACTCCTACAATGAGCAGTTCTTC.

This clonotype has a single count. The chain employs TRBV9 and TRBJ2-1, with TRBD2 identical over 11 bases. Looked up from germline, CDR1 is SGDLS and CDR2 is YYNGEE. The V gene end was trimmed by 0 bases and the J gene end by 7 bases; junction bases not matched to a gene: 12. The CDR3 has 18 residues. The CDR3 sequence: CASSVEAPLAGGSNEQFF. For the CDR3, the DNA is TGTGCCAGCAGCGTAGAGGCCCCCCTAGCGGGGGGTTCTAATGAGCAGTTCTTC.

V is TRBV29-1 and J is TRBJ1-2, with 10 nucleotides matching TRBD1. V shed 7 bases and J 8 bases; nucleotides not matched to a gene: 4. Germline V lookup: CDR1 SQVTM, CDR2 ANQGSEA. There are 11 residues in the CDR3. The CDR3: CSGGQGGGYTF. The CDR3 nucleotides read TGCAGCGGAGGACAGGGGGGAGGCTACACCTTC.

This chain links TRBV20-1 with TRBJ2-2; 10 bases align to TRBD2. Trimming cost V 6 bases and J 5 bases; bases outside gene matches: 6. Per germline, CDR1 DFQATT and CDR2 SNEGSKA (reference sequence). This CDR3 is built from 14 residues. In DNA form, the CDR3 reads TGCAGTGCCCGTGGACTAGCGGAAACCGGGGAGCTGTTTTTT. It codes for CSARGLAETGELFF.

V gene TRBV7-8 combines with J gene TRBJ2-1; no firm D call. Germline V lookup: CDR1 SGHVS, CDR2 FQNEAQ. Trimming took 0 bases from V and 7 from J, leaving 10 bases between them. This CDR3 has 14 amino acids. The CDR3 is CASSLAGSRNEQFF. The CDR3 region has the DNA TGTGCCAGCAGCTTAGCGGGTAGTAGGAATGAGCAGTTCTTC.

V is TRBV7-9 and J is TRBJ2-3; tentative D call: TRBD2 (6 bases). The germline V gene encodes CDR1 SEHNR and CDR2 FQNEAQ (reference sequence). The germline V and J ends were trimmed by 8 bases and 2 bases, with 11 bases remaining between them. The CDR3 consists of 13 residues. Here the CDR3 reads CASGRGTTDTQYF. CDR3 nucleotide sequence: TGTGCCAGCGGTCGCGGGACCACAGATACGCAGTATTTT. Full variable domain (remainder filled in from reference TRBV7-9 and TRBJ2-3): DTGVSQNPRHKITKRGQNVTFRCDPISEHNRLYWYRQTLGQGPEFLTYFQNEAQLEKSRLLSDRFSAERPKGSFSTLEIQRTEQGDSAMYLCASGRGTTDTQYFGPGTRLTVL.